The present TCR beta chain was sequenced within a study of response to subunit inactivated influenza vaccine. Study-wide points: The study's authors posited that every seasonal influenza vaccination enlists few new T cells.

There are many counts of this clonotype. No antigen is known for it. TCRdb ran MiXCR on the RT-PCR reads and lists one entry per CDR3 protein. The sample contains around 530,000 distinct CDR3 sequences, approximately 15% of which appear only once. The CDR3 totals 16 residues. The V gene end was trimmed by 5 bases and the J gene end by 6 bases; junction bases not matched to a gene: 13. CDR1 and CDR2 from the germline V gene are SGHTA and FQGNSA. This sequence originates from a man between 50 and 69 years old who received an inactivated influenza vaccine. The chain carries TRBV7-2 and TRBJ2-1; 7 nucleotides line up with TRBD2. Sequenced here: CD4+ T cells sorted from PBMCs, sampled less than 25 months after vaccination. The CDR3 loop reads CASSPDGRAPRNEQFF. As DNA, the CDR3 is TGTGCCAGCAGCCCCGATGGGAGGGCCCCTCGCAATGAGCAGTTCTTC. Combining the CDR3 with reference TRBV7-2 and TRBJ2-1 gives the whole variable domain GAGVSQSPSNKVTEKGKDVELRCDPISGHTALYWYRQSLGQGLEFLIYFQGNSAPDKSGLPSDRFSAERTGGSVSTLTIQRTQQEDSAVYLCASSPDGRAPRNEQFFGPGTRLTVL.